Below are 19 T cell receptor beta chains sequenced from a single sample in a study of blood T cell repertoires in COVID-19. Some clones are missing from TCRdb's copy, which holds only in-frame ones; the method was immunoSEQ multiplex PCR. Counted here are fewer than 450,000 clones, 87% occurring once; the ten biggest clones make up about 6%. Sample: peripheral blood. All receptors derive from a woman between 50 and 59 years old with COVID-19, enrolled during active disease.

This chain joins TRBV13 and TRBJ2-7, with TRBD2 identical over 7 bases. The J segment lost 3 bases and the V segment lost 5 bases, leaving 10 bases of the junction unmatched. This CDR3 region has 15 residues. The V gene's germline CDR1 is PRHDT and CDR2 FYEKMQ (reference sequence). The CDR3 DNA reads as TGTGCCAGCAGCCCCCAACTAGCGCTAAACTACGAGCAGTACTTC. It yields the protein CASSPQLALNYEQYF.

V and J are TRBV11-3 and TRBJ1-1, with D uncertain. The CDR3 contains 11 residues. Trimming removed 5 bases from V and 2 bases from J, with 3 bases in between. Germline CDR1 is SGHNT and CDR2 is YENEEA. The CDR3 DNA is TGTGCCAGCAGCCTTAACACTGAAGCTTTCTTT. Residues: CASSLNTEAFF.

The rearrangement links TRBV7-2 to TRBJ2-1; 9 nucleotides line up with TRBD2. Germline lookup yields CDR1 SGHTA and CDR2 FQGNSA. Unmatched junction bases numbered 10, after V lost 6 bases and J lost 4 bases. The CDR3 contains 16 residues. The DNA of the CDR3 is TGTGCCAGCAGGCCCTTAGCGGGAGCGGTTTACAATGAGCAGTTCTTC. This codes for CASRPLAGAVYNEQFF.

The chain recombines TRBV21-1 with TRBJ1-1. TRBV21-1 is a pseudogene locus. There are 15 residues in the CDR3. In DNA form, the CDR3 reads TGTGCCAGCAGCAAAGATCGGGCGGGTATGACTGAAGCTTTCTTT. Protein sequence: CASSKDRAGMTEAFF.

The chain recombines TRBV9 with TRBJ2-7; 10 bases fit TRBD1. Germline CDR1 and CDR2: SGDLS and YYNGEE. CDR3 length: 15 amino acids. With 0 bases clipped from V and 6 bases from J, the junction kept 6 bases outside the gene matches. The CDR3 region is CASSVGGTGAFEQYF. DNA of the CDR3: TGTGCCAGCAGCGTAGGAGGGACAGGGGCCTTCGAGCAGTACTTC.

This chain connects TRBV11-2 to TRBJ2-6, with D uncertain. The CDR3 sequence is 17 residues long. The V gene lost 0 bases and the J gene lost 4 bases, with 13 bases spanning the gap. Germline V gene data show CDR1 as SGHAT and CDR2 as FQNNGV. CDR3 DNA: TGTGCCAGCAGCTTAGACTGGCGGAGAAGCGGGGCCAACGTCCTGACTTTC. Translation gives CASSLDWRRSGANVLTF. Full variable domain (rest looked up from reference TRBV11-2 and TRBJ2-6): EAGVAQSPRYKIIEKRQSVAFWCNPISGHATLYWYQQILGQGPKLLIQFQNNGVVDDSQLPKDRFSAERLKGVDSTLKIQPAKLEDSAVYLCASSLDWRRSGANVLTFGAGSRLTVL.

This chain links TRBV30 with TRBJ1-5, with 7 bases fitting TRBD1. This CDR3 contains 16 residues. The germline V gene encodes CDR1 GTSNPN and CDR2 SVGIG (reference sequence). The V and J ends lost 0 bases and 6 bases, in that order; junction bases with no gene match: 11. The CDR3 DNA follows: TGTGCCTGGAGTGTAAGGGGGCGAGGAGAATTTCAGCCCCAGCATTTT. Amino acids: CAWSVRGRGEFQPQHF.

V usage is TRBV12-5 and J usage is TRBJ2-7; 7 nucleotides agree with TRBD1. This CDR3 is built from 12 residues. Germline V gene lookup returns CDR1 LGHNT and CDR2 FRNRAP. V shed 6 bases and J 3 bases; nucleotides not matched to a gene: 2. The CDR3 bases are TGTGCTAGTGGCACAGGGGACTACGAGCAGTACTTC. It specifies CASGTGDYEQYF.

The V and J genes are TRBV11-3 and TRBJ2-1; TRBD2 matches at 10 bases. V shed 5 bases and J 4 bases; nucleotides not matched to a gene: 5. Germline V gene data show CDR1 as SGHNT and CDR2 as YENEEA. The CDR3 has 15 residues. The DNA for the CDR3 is TGTGCCAGCAGCATGGGACTAGCGAGTTACAATGAGCAGTTCTTC. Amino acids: CASSMGLASYNEQFF.

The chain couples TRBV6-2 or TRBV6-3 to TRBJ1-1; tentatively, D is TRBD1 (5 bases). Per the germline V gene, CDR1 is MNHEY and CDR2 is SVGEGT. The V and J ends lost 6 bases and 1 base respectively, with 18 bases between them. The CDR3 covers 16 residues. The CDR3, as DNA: TGTGCCAGCAGCGGTGGGGGGGGTTGGCCGAACACTGAAGCTTTCTTT. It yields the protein CASSGGGGWPNTEAFF.

The CDR3 reads CASWDRDILKTNYGYTF. The CDR3 DNA reads as TGTGCCAGCTGGGACAGGGACATCCTGAAAACTAACTATGGCTACACCTTC. This chain connects TRBV19 to TRBJ1-2; TRBD1 matches 9 bases. The CDR3 is made up of 17 amino acids. V lost 9 bases to trimming and J lost 0 bases; unmatched junction nucleotides: 14. CDR1 and CDR2 (germline): LNHDA, SQIVND (reference sequence).

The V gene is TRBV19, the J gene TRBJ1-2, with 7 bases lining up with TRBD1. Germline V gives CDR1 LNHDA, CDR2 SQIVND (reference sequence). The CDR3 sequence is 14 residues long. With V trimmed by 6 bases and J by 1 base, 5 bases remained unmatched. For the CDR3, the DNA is TGTGCCAGTAGAACCGGGACAGTTAACTATGGCTACACCTTC. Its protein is CASRTGTVNYGYTF.

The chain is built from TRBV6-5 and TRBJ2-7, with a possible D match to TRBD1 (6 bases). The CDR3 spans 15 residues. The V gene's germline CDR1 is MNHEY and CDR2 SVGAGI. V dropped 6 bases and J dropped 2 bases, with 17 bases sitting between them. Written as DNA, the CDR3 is TGTGCCAGCAGAAACGACGGACAGAGTACCTACGAGCAGTACTTC. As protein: CASRNDGQSTYEQYF.

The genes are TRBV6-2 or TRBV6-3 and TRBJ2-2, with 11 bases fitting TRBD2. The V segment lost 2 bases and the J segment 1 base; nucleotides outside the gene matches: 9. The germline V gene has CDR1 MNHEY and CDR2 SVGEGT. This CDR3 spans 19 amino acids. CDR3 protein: CASSYVLVSGRVNTGELFF. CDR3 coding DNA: TGTGCCAGCAGTTACGTTTTGGTTAGCGGGAGGGTGAACACCGGGGAGCTGTTTTTT.

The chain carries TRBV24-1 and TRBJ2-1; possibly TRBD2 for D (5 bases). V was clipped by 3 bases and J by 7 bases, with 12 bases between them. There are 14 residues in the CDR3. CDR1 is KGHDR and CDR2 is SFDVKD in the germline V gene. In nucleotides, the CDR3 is TGTGCCACCAGTGATCCGGGGATTTTGAATGAGCAGTTCTTC. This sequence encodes CATSDPGILNEQFF.

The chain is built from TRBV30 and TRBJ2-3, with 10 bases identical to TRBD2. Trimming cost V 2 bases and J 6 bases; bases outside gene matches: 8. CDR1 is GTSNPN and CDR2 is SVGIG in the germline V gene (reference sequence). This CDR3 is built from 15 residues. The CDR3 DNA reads TGTGCCTGGAGTCCCCTAGCGGGAGATGGGGATACGCAGTATTTT. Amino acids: CAWSPLAGDGDTQYF.

CDR3 nucleotides: TGTGCCAGCAGTTTATCCGTCCGAGGTGCCCAGCATTTT. It is translated as CASSLSVRGAQHF. The chain is built from TRBV27 and TRBJ1-5, with unresolved D. V lost 0 bases, J lost 11 bases, and 11 bases lay in between. This CDR3 comprises 13 residues. In germline, CDR1 is MNHEY, CDR2 SMNVEV (reference sequence).

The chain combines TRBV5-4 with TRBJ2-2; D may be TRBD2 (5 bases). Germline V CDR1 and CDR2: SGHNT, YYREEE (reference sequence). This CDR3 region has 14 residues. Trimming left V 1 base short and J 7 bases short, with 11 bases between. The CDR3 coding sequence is TGTGCCAGCAGCTTGTCGGGAATGAGCGGGGAGCTGTTTTTT. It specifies CASSLSGMSGELFF.

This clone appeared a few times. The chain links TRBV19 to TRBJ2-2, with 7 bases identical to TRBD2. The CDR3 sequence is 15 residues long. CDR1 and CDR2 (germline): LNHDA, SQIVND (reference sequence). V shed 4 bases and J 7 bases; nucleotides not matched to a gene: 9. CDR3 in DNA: TGTGCCAGTAGTACTTGGGAGGGCTTAAGCGGGGAGCTGTTTTTT. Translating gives CASSTWEGLSGELFF.